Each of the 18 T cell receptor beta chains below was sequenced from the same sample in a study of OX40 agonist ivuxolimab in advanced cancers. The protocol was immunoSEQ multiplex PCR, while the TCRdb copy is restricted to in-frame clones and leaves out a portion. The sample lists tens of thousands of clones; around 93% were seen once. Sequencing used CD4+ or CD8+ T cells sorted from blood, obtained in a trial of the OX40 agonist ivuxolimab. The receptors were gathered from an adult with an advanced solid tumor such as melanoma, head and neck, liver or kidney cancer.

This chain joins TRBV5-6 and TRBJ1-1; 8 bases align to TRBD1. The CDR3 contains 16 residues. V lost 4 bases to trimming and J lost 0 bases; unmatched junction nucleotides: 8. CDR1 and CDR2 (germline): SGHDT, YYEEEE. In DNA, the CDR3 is TGTGCCAGCAGCCTGGGGACAGGTATGATGAACACTGAAGCTTTCTTT. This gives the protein CASSLGTGMMNTEAFF.

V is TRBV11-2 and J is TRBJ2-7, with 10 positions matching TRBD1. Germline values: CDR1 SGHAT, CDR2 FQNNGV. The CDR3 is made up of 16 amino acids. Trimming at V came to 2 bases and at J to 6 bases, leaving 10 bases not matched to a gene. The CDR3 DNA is TGTGCCAGCAGCTTAATTTCCGGGACAGGGGTTGGCGAGCAGTACTTC. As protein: CASSLISGTGVGEQYF.

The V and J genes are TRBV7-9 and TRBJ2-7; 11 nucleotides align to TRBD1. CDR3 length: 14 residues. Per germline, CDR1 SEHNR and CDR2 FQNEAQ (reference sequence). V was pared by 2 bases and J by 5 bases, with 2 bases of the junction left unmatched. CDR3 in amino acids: CASSLRTGGDEQYF. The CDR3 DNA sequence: TGTGCCAGCAGCTTACGGACAGGGGGCGACGAGCAGTACTTC.

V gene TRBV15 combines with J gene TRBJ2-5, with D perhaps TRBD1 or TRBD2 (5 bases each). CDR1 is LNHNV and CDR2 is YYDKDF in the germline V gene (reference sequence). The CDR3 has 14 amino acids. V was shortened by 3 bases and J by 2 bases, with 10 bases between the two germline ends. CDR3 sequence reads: CATSSWGLQETQYF. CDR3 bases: TGTGCCACCAGCAGTTGGGGGTTACAAGAGACCCAGTACTTC.

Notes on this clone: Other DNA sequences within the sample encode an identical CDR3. CDR3 loop: CASTPGYGYTF. The CDR3 DNA reads TGTGCCAGCACCCCCGGTTATGGCTACACCTTC. This rearrangement joins TRBV6-6 to TRBJ1-2; D unclear. This CDR3 spans 11 amino acids. Germline V CDR1 and CDR2: MNHNY, SVGAGI (reference sequence). V was shortened by 7 bases and J by 5 bases, with 8 bases between the two germline ends.

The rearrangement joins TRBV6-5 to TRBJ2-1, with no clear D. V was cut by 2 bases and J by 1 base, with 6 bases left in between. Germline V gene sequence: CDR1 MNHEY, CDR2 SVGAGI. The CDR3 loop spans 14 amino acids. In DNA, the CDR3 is TGTGCCAGCAGTTACCATCTTTCCTACAATGAGCAGTTCTTC. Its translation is CASSYHLSYNEQFF.

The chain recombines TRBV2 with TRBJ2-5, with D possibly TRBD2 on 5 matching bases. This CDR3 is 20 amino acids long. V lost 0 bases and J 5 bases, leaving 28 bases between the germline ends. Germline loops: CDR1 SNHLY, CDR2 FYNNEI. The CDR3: CASSEAGETLKLLGSETQYF. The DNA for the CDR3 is TGTGCCAGCAGTGAAGCCGGGGAGACCCTGAAGCTTTTAGGGTCGGAGACCCAGTACTTC.

The CDR3 loop reads CASSLDRTTEADTQYF. CDR3 coding DNA: TGTGCCAGCAGCTTAGATCGGACTACCGAGGCAGATACGCAGTATTTT. This chain joins TRBV13 and TRBJ2-3, with D possibly matching TRBD2 (6 bases). The CDR3 contains 16 residues. Germline assignment: CDR1 PRHDT and CDR2 FYEKMQ (reference sequence). V was clipped by 1 base and J by 4 bases, with 15 bases between them.

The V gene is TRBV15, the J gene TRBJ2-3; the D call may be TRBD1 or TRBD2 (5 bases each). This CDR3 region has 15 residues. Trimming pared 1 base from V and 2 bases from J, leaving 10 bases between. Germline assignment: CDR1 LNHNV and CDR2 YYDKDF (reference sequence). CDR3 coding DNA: TGTGCCACCAGCAGAGCAGGGAGCATCACAGATACGCAGTATTTT. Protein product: CATSRAGSITDTQYF.

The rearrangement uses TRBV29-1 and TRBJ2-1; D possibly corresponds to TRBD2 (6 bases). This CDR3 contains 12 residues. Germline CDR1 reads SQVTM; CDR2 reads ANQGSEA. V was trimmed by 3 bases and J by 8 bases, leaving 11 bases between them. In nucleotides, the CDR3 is TGCAGCGTTGACTGGGAGGCCCATGAGCAGTTCTTC. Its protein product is CSVDWEAHEQFF.

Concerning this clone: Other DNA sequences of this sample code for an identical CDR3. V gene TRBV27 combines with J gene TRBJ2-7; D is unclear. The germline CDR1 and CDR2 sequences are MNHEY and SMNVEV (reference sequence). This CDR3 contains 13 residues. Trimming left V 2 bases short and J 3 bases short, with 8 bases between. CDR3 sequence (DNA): TGTGCCAGCAGTTTAAGGTCTGGCTACGAGCAGTACTTC. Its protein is CASSLRSGYEQYF.

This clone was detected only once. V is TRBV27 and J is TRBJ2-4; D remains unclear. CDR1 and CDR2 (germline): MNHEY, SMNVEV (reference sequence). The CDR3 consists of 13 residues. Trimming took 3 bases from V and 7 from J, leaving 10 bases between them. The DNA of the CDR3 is TGTGCCAGCAGTTTGAGTCTACGGAACATTCAGTACTTC. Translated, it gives CASSLSLRNIQYF.

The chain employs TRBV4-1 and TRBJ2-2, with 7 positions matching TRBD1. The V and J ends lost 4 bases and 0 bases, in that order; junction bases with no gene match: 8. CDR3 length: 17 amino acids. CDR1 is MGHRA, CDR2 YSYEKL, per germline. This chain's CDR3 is CASSPGTVGANTGELFF. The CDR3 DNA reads TGCGCCAGCAGCCCCGGGACAGTCGGCGCGAACACCGGGGAGCTGTTTTTT.

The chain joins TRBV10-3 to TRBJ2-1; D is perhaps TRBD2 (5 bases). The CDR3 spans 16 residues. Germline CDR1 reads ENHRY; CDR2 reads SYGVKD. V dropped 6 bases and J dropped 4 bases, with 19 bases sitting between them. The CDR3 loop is CAISKEALAVYNEQFF. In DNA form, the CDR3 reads TGTGCCATCAGCAAAGAGGCCCTAGCTGTTTACAATGAGCAGTTCTTC.

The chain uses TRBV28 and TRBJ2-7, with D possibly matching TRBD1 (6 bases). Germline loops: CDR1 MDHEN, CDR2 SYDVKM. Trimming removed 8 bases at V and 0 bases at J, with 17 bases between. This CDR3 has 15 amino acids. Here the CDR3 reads CASPPRGRGSYEQYF. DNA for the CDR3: TGTGCCAGCCCCCCCAGGGGAAGGGGCTCCTACGAGCAGTACTTC.

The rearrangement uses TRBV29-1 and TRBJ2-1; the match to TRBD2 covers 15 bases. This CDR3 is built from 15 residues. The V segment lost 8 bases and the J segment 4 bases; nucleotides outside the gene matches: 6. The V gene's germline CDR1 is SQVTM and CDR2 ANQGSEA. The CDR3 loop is CSTAGTSGGYNEQFF. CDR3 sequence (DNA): TGCAGCACCGCGGGGACTAGCGGGGGGTACAATGAGCAGTTCTTC.

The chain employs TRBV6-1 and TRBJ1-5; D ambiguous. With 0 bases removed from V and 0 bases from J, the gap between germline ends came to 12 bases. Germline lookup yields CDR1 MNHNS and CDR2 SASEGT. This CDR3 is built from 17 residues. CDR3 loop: CASSEAPEAYSNQPQHF. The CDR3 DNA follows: TGTGCCAGCAGTGAAGCGCCAGAGGCATATAGCAATCAGCCCCAGCATTTT.

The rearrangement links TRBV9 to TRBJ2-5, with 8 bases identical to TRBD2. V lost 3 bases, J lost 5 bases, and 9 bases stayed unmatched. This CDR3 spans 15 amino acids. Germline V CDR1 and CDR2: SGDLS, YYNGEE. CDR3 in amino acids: CASSDIAGFGETQYF. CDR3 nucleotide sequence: TGTGCCAGCAGCGATATAGCGGGGTTTGGGGAGACCCAGTACTTC.